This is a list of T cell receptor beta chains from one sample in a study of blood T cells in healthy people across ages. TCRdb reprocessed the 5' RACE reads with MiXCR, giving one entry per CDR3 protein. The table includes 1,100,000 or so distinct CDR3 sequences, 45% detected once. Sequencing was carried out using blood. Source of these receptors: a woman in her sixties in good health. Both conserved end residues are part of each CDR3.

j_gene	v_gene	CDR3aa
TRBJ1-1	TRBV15	CATSRDREEAFF
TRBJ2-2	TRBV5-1	CASSVEGTGELFF
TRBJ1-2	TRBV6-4	CASSGQGSGYTF
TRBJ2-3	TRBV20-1	CSAREDRKDTQYF
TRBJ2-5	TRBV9	CASSFLGTGGKETQYF
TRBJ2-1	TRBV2	CASRKREGQDNEQFF
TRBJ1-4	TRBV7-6	CASSDQGGGQGKLFF
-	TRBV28	CASSLGCDEQYF
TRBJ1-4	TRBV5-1	CASSLTGQGPNEKLFF
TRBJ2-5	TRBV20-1	CSARDRGHRETQYF
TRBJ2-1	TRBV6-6	CASSTGVEQFF
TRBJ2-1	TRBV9	CASSGGLAGFNEQFF
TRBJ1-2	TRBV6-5	CATRDYGYTF
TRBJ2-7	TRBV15	CATSRDDRTTYEQYF
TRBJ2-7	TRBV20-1	CSARDRGAGPAPYEQYF
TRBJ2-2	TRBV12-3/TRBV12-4	CASRTGIGELFF
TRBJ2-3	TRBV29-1	CSAPPESTDTQYF
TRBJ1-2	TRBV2	CATVENYGYTF
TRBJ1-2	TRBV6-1	CASSEVRWQNYGYTF
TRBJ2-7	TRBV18	CASSPPEGYEQYF
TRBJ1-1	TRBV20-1	CSARPGRGNTEAFF
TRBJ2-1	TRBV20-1	CSAIVLAPYNEQFF
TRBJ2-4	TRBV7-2	CASSPQGAGGDKNIQYF
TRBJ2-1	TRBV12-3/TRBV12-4	CASRGQRERNNERFF
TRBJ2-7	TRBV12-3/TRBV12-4	CASSLARGLSSYEQYF
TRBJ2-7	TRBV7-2	CASSLEGTSNEQYF
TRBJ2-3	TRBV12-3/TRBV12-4	CASSGDRARVLKDTQYF
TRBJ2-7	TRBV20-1	CSASHNRLALSYEQYF
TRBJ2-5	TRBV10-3	CATRGQGETQYF
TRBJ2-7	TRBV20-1	CSARVLAGVVPYEQYF
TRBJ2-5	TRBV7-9	CASSPPGTIYNEQYF
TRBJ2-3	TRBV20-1	CSASSTRRAGDNTDTQYF
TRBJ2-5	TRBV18	CASSPPNRVQETQYF
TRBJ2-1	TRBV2	CASQTRGHSYNEQFF
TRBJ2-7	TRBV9	CASSVRDYSYEQYF
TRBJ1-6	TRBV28	CASSLLGTGTGSYNSPLHF
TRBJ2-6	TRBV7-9	CASSPSPRSGANVLTF
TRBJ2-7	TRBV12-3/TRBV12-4	CASSYILAEDSYDQYF
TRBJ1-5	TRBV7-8	CASSIWTALSNQPQHF
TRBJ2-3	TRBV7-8	CASSLARGGPYTDTQYF
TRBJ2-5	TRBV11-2	CASSLRTSGSRETQYF
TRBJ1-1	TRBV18	CASSPSRGLYTEAFF
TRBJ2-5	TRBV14	CASSRGIDRVNEQYF
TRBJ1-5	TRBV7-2	CASSPQGTISNQPQHF
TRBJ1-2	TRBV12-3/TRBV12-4	CASSEQGFGGYTF
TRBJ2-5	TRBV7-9	CASSFIPGTQETQYF
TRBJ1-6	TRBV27	CASKVQGANSPLHF
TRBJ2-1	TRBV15	CATSLTRSSYNEQFF
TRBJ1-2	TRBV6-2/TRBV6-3	CASSSPGGGNYGYTF
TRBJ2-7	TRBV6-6	CASRQLSRGSYEQYF
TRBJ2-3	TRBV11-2	CASSLRGTWDTQYF
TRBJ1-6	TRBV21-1	CASSKAGSSYNSPLHF
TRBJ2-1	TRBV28	CASSKRGLVIKQFF
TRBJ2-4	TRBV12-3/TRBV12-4	CASSPGTGESPYF
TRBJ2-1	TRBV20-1	CSARDQRAYNEQFF
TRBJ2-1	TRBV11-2	CASSRTYPGTSGKNEQFF
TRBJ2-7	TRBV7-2	CASSLSAAGNSHEQYF
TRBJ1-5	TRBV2	CASSWDRNQPQHF
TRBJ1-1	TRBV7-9	CASSSLGGGRGTEAFF
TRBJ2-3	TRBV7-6	CASSLSRGRDPLRAMQYF